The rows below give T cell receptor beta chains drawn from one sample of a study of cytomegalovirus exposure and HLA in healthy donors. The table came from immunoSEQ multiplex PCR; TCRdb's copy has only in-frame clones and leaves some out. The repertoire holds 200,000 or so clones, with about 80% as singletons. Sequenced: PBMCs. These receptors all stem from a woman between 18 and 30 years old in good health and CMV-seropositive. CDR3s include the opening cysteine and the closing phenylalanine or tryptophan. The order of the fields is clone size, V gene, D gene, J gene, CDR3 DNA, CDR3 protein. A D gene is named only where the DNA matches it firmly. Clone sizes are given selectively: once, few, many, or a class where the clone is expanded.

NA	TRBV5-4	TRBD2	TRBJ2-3	TGTGCCAGCAGCTCCACTAGCGGAGCTCCCACAGATACGCAGTATTTT	CASSSTSGAPTDTQYF
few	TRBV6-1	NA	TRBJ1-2	TGTGCCAGCAGTGAAGAGGGGATTCACTATGGCTACACCTTC	CASSEEGIHYGYTF
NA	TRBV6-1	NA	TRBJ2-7	TGTGCCAGCGAGAAAAGCCGTTACGAGCAGTACTTC	CASEKSRYEQYF
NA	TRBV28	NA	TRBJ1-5	TGTGCCAGCAGTGCCCACGCGGGCAGCAATCAGCCCCAGCATTTT	CASSAHAGSNQPQHF
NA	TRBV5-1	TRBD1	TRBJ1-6	TGCGCCAGCAGCTTGGAAGGGACAGGGAGTAATTCACCCCTCCACTTT	CASSLEGTGSNSPLHF
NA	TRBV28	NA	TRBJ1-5	TGTGCCAGCTATTCTCCCAATCAGCCCCAGCATTTT	CASYSPNQPQHF
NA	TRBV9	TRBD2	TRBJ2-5	TGTGCCAGCAGCGTAACTAGCGGGGGGGTAGGAGAGACCCAGTACTTC	CASSVTSGGVGETQYF
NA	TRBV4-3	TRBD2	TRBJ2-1	TGCGCCAGCAGCCAACTAGCGGGGGGGCGGGATGAGCAGTTCTTC	CASSQLAGGRDEQFF
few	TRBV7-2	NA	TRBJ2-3	TGTGCCAGCAGCTTAGAAGACAGTACAGATACGCAGTATTTT	CASSLEDSTDTQYF
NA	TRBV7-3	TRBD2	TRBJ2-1	TGTGCCAGCAGGCGGGAGCGGGGGGTTCATAGTGAGCAGTTCTTC	CASRRERGVHSEQFF
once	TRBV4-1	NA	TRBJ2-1	TGCGCCAGCAGCCATACCCAACAGGGTTCGTACAATGAGCAGTTCTTC	CASSHTQQGSYNEQFF
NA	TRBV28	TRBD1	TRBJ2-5	TGTGCCAGCCTAATAGGGCAGGGGGCTCGAGAGACCCAGTACTTC	CASLIGQGARETQYF
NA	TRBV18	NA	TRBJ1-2	TGTGCCAGCTCACCCCAGGGTTCTGGTGGCTACACCTTC	CASSPQGSGGYTF
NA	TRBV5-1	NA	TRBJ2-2	TGCGCCAGCAGCTTGGGTTATGCGGACACCGGGGAGCTGTTTTTT	CASSLGYADTGELFF
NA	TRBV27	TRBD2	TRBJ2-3	TGTGCCAGCGGAGAGAACGGAGGACTAGCGGGGTCAGCAGATACGCAGTATTTT	CASGENGGLAGSADTQYF
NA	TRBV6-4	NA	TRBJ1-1	TGTGCCAGCAGTGCACGCGGGAACACTGAAGCTTTCTTT	CASSARGNTEAFF
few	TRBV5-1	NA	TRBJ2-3	TGCGCCAGCAGCTTGTCTGGACAGTTTAGCACAGATACGCAGTATTTT	CASSLSGQFSTDTQYF
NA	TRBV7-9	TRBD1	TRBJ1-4	TGTGCCAGCAGCTTACCCAAGGCCGGGGGACAGGGGAATGAAAAACTGTTTTTT	CASSLPKAGGQGNEKLFF
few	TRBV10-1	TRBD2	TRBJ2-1	TGCGCCAGCAGTGACCGGCTAGCGGGGGATGAGCAGTTCTTC	CASSDRLAGDEQFF
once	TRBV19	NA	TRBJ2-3	TGTGCCAGTAGTCCAAGCGGTTTTATTGATACGCAGTATTTT	CASSPSGFIDTQYF
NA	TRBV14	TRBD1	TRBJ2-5	TGTGCCAGCAGCCCACTAAGGACAGGGAGAGGAGAGACCCAGTACTTC	CASSPLRTGRGETQYF
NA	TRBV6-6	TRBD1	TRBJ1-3	TGTGCCAGCAGTTGGGGGACAGGCCACTCTGGAAACACCATATATTTT	CASSWGTGHSGNTIYF
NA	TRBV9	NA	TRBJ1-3	TGTGCCAGCAGCGTAGGAGGACTCAACACCATATATTTT	CASSVGGLNTIYF
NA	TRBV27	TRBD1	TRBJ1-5	TGTGCCAGCAGCTCAGACAGGGTAGGTCAGCCCCAGCATTTT	CASSSDRVGQPQHF
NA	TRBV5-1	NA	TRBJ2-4	TGCGCCAGCAGCACCCGGACAGAGGTGGACATTCAGTACTTC	CASSTRTEVDIQYF
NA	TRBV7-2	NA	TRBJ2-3	TGTGCCAGCAGCTCCGAGGGAGTTACTAGCACAGATGCGCAGTATTTT	CASSSEGVTSTDAQYF
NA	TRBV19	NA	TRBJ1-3	TGTGCCAGCCCTGGAGACTCTGGAAACACCATATATTTT	CASPGDSGNTIYF
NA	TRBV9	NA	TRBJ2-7	TGTGCCAGCAGTCAAGGAGGAGGGGTGTCCTACGAGCAGTACTTC	CASSQGGGVSYEQYF
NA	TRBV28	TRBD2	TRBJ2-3	TGTGCCAGCAGTTCCCCGGGACTAGCGTTGAGCACAGATACGCAGTATTTT	CASSSPGLALSTDTQYF
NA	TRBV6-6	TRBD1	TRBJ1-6	TGTGCCAGCAGTCACCAACCGGGACAGGGGCTTTCACCCCTCCACTTT	CASSHQPGQGLSPLHF
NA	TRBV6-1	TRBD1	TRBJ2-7	TGTGCCAGCAGTAATACAGGGGGCGTCTACGAGCAGTACTTC	CASSNTGGVYEQYF
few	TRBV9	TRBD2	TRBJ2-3	TGTGCCAGCAGCGTAGGACTTCTAGCGGGCACAGATACGCAGTATTTT	CASSVGLLAGTDTQYF
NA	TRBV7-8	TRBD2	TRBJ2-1	TGTGCCAGCAGCTTACTGCGCGGGAGGGGCCTGTTCTTC	CASSLLRGRGLFF
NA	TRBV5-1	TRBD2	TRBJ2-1	TGCGCCAGCAGCTTGGTAGCGGGGGACCATGAGCAGTTCTTC	CASSLVAGDHEQFF
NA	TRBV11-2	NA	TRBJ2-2	TGTGCCAGCAGCTTCAAACGGAGGAACACCGGGGAGCTGTTTTTT	CASSFKRRNTGELFF
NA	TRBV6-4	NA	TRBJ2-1	TGTGCCAGCAGTGACGGAGCACTAGAGGTGAATGAGCAGTTCTTC	CASSDGALEVNEQFF
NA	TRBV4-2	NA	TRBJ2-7	TGTGCCAGCAGCCGCGCGCGGTCAAGCGATGACGAGCAGTACTTC	CASSRARSSDDEQYF
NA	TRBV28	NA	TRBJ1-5	TGTGCCAGCAGTTTCCCGCTGGAGGATGGTCAGCCCCAGCATTTT	CASSFPLEDGQPQHF
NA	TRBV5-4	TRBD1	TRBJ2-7	TGTGCCAGCAGCACTGACAGGGGGCCCTACGAGCAGTACTTC	CASSTDRGPYEQYF
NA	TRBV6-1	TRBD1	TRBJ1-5	TGTGCCAGCAGTGAAGCGGACAGGGCGGGGAATCAGCCCCAGCATTTT	CASSEADRAGNQPQHF
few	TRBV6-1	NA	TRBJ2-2	TGTGCCAGCAGTGAAGCGGGGCTTGGGGCCGGGGAGCTGTTTTTT	CASSEAGLGAGELFF
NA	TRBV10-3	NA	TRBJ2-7	TGTGCCATCAGTGCCTCCTCCTACGAGCAGTACTTC	CAISASSYEQYF
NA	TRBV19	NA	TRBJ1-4	TGTGCCAGTAGTGATAGCTATAATGAAAAACTGTTTTTT	CASSDSYNEKLFF
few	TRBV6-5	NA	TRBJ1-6	TGTGCCAGCAGTTACGTACGGTATAATTCACCCCTCCACTTT	CASSYVRYNSPLHF
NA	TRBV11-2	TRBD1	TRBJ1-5	TGTGCCAGCAGCTCGGGACAGGAGCAGCCCCAGCATTTT	CASSSGQEQPQHF
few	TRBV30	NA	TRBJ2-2	TGTGCCTGGAAGCGGACAGCCGGGTATGGGGAGCTGTTTTTT	CAWKRTAGYGELFF
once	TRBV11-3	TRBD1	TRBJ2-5	TGTGCCAGCAGCTCGGACAGGGGGCAAGAGACCCAGTACTTC	CASSSDRGQETQYF
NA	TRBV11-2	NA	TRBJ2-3	TGTGCCAGCAGTCCGCCGACTAGGCCCACCGGTACGCAGTATTTT	CASSPPTRPTGTQYF
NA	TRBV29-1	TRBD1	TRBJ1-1	TGCAGCGTCGGACAGGGGGATTCCACTGAAGCTTTCTTT	CSVGQGDSTEAFF
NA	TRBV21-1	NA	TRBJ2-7	TGTGCCAGCAGCAAAGAGGGGGACAGGGTATCCTACGAGCAGTACTTC	CASSKEGDRVSYEQYF
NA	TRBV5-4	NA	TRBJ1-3	TGTGCCAGCAGCTTGGCGGGAAACTCTGGAAACACCATATATTTT	CASSLAGNSGNTIYF
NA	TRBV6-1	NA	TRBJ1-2	TGTGCCAGCAGTATAGCCGGTACTAACTATGGCTACACCTTC	CASSIAGTNYGYTF
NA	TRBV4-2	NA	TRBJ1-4	TGTGCCAGCAGCCACACCGGGACAAGTAATGAAAAACTGTTTTTT	CASSHTGTSNEKLFF
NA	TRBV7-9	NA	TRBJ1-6	TGTGCCAGCAGCTCCCCCCGGGGTTATTCACCCCTCCACTTT	CASSSPRGYSPLHF
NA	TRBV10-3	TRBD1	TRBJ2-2	TGTGCCATCAGTGAGAGGGGACAGGGGGCCGGGGAGCTGTTTTTT	CAISERGQGAGELFF